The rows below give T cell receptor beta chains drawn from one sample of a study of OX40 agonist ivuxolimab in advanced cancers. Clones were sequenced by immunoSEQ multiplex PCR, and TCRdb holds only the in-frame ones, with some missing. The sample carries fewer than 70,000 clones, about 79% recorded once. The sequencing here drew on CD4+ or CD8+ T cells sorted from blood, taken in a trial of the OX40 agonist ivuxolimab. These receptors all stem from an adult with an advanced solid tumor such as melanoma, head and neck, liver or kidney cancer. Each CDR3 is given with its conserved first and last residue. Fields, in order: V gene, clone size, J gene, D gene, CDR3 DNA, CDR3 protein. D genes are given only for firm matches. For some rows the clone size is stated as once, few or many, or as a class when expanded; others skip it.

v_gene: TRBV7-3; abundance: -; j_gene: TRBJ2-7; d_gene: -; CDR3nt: TGTGCCAGCAGCTTAAGCCGGGGCAACGAGCAGTACTTC; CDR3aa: CASSLSRGNEQYF
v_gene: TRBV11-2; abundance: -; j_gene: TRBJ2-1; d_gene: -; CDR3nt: TGTGCCAGCAGCCTCCCCCGAACGGGGTACAATGAGCAGTTCTTC; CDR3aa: CASSLPRTGYNEQFF
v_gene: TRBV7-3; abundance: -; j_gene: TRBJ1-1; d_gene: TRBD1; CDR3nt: TGTGCCAGCAGCTTGACAGGGGGTAACACTGAAGCTTTCTTT; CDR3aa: CASSLTGGNTEAFF
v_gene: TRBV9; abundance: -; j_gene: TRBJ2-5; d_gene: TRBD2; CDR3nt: TGTGCCAGCAGCTTAATAGCGGGGGGTGAGACCCAGTACTTC; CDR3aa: CASSLIAGGETQYF
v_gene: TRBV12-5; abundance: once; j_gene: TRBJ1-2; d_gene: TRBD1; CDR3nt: TGTGCTAGTGGCCCCCCAGGGGGGGGCTATGGCTACACCTTC; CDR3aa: CASGPPGGGYGYTF
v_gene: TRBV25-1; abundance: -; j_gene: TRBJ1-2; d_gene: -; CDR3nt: TGTGCCAGCAGTGGCTCAGGGGCTAACTATGGCTACACCTTC; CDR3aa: CASSGSGANYGYTF
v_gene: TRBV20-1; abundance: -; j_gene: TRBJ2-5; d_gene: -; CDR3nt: TGCAGTGCTAGGGCTGAAGAGACCCAGTACTTC; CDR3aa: CSARAEETQYF
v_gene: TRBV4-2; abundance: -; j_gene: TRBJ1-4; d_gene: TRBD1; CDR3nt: TGTGCCAGCAGCCAAGAACTTCAGGGGGCGCCGGCTAATGAAAAACTGTTTTTT; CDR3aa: CASSQELQGAPANEKLFF
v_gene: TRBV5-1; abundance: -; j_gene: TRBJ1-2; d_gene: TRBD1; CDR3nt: TGCGCCAGCAGCCCGGAGGACAGGGGCGGCTACACCTTC; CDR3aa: CASSPEDRGGYTF
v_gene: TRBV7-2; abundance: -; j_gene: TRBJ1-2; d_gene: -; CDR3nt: TGTGCCAGCAGCTTAGGCGGAGGGGGGAGAGACTATGGCTACACCTTC; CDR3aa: CASSLGGGGRDYGYTF
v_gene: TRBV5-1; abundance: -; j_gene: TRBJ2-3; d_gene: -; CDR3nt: TGCGCCAGCAGGAGGGACCACTTCACAGATACGCAGTATTTT; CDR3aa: CASRRDHFTDTQYF
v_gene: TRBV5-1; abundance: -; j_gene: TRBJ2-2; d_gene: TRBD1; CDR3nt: TGCGCCAGCAGCTTCCGGACAGGGGCCACCGGGGAGCTGTTTTTT; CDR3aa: CASSFRTGATGELFF
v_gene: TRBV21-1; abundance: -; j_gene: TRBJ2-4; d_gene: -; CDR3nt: TGTGCCAGCAGCGGCGGCGAGGGGCGGCCATACTTC; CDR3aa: CASSGGEGRPYF